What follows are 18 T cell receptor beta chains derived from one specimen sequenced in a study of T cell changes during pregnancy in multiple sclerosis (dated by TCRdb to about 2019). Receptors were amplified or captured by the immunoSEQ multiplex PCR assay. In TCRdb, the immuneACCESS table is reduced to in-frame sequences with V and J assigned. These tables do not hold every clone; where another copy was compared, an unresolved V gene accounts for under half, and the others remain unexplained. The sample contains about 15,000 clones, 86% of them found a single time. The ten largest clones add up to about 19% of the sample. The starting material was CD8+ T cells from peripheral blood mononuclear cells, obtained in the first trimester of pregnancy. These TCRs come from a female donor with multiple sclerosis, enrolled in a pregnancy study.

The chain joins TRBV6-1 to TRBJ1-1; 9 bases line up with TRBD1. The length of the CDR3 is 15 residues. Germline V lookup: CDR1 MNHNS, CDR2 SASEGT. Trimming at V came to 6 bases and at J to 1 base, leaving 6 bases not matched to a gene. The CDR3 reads CASRLDRGSNTEAFF. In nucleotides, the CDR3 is TGTGCCAGCAGGTTGGACAGGGGATCGAACACTGAAGCTTTCTTT.

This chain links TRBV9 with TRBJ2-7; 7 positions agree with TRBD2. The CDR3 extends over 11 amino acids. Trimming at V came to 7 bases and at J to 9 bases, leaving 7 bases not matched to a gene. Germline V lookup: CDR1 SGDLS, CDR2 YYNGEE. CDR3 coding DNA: TGTGCCAGCGGGGAGGGAAAAGGGCAGTACTTC. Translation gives CASGEGKGQYF. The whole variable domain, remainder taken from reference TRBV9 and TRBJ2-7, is DSGVTQTPKHLITATGQRVTLRCSPRSGDLSVYWYQQSLDQGLQFLIQYYNGEERAKGNILERFSAQQFPDLHSELNLSSLELGDSALYFCASGEGKGQYFGPGTRLTVT.

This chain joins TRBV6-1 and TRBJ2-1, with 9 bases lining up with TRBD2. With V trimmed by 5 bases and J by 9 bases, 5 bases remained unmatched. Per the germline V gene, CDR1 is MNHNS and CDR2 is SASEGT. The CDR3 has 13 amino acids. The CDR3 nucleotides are TGTGCCAGCAGTTTTAGCGGGGGCGGTGAGCAGTTCTTC. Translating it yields CASSFSGGGEQFF.

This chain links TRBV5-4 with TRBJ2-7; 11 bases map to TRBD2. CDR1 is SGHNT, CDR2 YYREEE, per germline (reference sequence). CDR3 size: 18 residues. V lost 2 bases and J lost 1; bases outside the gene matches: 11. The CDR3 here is CASSFGTSGRPPSYEQYF. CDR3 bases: TGTGCCAGCAGCTTCGGGACTAGCGGCAGACCACCATCCTACGAGCAGTACTTC.

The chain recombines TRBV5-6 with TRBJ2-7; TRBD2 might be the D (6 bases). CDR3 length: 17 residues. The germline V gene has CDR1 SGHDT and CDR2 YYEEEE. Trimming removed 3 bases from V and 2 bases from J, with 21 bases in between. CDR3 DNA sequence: TGTGCCAGCAGCTACACCGTTAGCGGACCTAATGCCTACGAGCAGTACTTC. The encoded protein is CASSYTVSGPNAYEQYF.

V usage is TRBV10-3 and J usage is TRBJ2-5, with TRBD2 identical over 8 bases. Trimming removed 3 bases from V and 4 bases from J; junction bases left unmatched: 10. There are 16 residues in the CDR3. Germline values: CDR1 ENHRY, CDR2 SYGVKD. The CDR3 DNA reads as TGTGCCATCAGTGAAGGCAGCGGGGGCGGGGTAGAGACCCAGTACTTC. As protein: CAISEGSGGGVETQYF.

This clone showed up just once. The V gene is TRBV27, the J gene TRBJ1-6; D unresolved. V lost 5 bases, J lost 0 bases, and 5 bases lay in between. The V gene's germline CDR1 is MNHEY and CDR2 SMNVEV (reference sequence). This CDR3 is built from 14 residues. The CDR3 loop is CASSGSSYNSPLHF. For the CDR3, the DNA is TGTGCCAGCAGTGGCAGCTCCTATAATTCACCCCTCCACTTT.

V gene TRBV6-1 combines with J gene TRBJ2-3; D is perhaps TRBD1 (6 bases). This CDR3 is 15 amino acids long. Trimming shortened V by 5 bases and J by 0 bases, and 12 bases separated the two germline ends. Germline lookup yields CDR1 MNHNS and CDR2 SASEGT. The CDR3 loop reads CASSPTGSSTDTQYF. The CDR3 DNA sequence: TGTGCCAGCAGTCCCACAGGGTCCAGCACAGATACGCAGTATTTT.

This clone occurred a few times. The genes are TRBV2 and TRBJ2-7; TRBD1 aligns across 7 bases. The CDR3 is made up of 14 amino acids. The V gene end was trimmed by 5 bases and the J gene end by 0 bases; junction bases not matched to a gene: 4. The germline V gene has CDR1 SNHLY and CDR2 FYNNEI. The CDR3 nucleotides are TGTGCCAGCAGTTTAGGGGGCCGCTCCTACGAGCAGTACTTC. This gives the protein CASSLGGRSYEQYF. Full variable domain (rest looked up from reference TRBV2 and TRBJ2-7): EPEVTQTPSHQVTQMGQEVILRCVPISNHLYFYWYRQILGQKVEFLVSFYNNEISEKSEIFDDQFSVERPDGSNFTLKIRSTKLEDSAMYFCASSLGGRSYEQYFGPGTRLTVT.

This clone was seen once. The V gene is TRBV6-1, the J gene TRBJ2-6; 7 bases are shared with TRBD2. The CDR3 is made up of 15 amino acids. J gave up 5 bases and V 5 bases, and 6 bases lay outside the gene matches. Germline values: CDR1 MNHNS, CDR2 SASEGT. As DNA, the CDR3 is TGTGCCAGCAGTCCCCCCGGGACTAGGGCCAACGTCCTGACTTTC. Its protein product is CASSPPGTRANVLTF.

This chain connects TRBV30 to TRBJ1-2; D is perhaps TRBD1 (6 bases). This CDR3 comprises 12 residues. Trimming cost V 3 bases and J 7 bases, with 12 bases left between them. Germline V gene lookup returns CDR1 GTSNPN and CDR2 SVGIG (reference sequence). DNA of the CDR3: TGTGCCTGGAGACAGGGAATGGTTGGCTACACCTTC. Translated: CAWRQGMVGYTF. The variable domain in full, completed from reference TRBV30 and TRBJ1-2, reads SQTIHQWPATLVQPVGSPLSLECTVEGTSNPNLYWYRQAAGRGLQLLFYSVGIGQISSEVPQNLSASRPQDRQFILSSKKLLLSDSGFYLCAWRQGMVGYTFGSGTRLTVV.

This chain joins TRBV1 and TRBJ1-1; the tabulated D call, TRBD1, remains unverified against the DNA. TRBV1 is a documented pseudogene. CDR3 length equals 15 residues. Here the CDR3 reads CTSSHQVSLNTEAFF. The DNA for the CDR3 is TGCACCAGCAGCCACCAGGTCAGTCTAAACACTGAAGCTTTCTTT.

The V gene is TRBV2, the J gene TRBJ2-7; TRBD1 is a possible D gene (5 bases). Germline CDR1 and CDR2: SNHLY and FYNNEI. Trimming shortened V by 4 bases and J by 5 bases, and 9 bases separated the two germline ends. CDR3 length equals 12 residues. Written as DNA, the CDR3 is TGTGCCAGCAGTGGGACAACCCACGAGCAGTACTTC. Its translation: CASSGTTHEQYF.

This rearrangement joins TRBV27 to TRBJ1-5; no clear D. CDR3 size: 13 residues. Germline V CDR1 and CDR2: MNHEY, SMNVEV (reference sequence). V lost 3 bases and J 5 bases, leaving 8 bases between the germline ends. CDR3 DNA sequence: TGTGCCAGCAGTTTCTCGCGGCATCAGCCCCAGCATTTT. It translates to CASSFSRHQPQHF.

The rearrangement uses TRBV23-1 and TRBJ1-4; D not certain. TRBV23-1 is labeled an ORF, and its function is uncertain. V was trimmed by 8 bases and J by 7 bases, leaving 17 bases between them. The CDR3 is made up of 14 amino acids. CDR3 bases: TGCGCCAGCCGATCGCGGGCTCGTGGTGAAAAACTGTTTTTT. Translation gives CASRSRARGEKLFF.

This chain's CDR3 is CASSVHPGNNEQFF. For the CDR3, the DNA is TGTGCCAGCAGCGTACATCCCGGGAATAATGAGCAGTTCTTC. This chain links TRBV9 with TRBJ2-1, with D possibly matching TRBD2 (5 bases). Trimming shortened V by 1 base and J by 7 bases, and 12 bases separated the two germline ends. This CDR3 comprises 14 residues. Germline V lookup: CDR1 SGDLS, CDR2 YYNGEE.

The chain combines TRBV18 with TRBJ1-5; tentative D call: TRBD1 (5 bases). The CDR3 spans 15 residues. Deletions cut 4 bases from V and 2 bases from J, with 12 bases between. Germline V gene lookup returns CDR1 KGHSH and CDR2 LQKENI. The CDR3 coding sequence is TGTGCCAGCTCACGAGGGTCGGGGGGCAATCAGCCCCAGCATTTT. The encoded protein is CASSRGSGGNQPQHF. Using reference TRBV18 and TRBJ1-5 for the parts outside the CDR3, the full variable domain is NAGVMQNPRHLVRRRGQEARLRCSPMKGHSHVYWYRQLPEEGLKFMVYLQKENIIDESGMPKERFSAEFPKEGPSILRIQQVVRGDSAAYFCASSRGSGGNQPQHFGDGTRLSIL.

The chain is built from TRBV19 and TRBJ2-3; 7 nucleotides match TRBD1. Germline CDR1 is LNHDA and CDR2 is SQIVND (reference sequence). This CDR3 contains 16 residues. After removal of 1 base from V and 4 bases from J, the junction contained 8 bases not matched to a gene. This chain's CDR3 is CASSIGYTTGSDTQYF. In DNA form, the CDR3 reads TGTGCCAGTAGTATAGGTTACACGACAGGGTCAGATACGCAGTATTTT. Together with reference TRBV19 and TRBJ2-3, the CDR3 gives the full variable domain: DGGITQSPKYLFRKEGQNVTLSCEQNLNHDAMYWYRQDPGQGLRLIYYSQIVNDFQKGDIAEGYSVSREKKESFPLTVTSAQKNPTAFYLCASSIGYTTGSDTQYFGPGTRLTVL.